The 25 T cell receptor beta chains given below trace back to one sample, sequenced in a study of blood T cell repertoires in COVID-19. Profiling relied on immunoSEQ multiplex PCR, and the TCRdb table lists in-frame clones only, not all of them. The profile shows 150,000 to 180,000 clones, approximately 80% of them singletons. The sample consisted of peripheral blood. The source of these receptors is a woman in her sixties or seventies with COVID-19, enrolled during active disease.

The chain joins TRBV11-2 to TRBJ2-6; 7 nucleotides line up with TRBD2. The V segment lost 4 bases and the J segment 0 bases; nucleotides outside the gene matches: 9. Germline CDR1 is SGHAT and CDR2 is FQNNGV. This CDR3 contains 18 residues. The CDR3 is CASSSPGRGSSGANVLTF. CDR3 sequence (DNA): TGTGCCAGCAGCTCCCCGGGGAGGGGAAGCTCTGGGGCCAACGTCCTGACTTTC.

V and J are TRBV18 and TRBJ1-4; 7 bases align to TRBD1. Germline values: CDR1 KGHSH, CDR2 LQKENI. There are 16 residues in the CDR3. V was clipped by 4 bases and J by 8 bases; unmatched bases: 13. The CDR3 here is CASSRGQWGSSEKLFF. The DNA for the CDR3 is TGTGCCAGCTCACGGGGACAGTGGGGGAGCTCCGAAAAACTGTTTTTT.

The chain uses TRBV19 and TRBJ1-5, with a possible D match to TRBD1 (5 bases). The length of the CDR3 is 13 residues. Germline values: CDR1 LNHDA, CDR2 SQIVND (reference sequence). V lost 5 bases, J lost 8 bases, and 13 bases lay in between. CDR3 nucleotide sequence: TGTGCCAGTAGTGATCGACAAGGGGAGCCCCAGCATTTT. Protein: CASSDRQGEPQHF. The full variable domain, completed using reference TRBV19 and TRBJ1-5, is DGGITQSPKYLFRKEGQNVTLSCEQNLNHDAMYWYRQDPGQGLRLIYYSQIVNDFQKGDIAEGYSVSREKKESFPLTVTSAQKNPTAFYLCASSDRQGEPQHFGDGTRLSIL.

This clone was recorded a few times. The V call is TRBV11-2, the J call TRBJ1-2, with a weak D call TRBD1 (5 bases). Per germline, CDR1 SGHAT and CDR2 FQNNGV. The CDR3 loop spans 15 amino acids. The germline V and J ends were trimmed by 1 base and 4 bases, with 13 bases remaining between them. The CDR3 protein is CASSLVGGFGYGYTF. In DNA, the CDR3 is TGTGCCAGCAGCTTAGTCGGGGGGTTCGGCTATGGCTACACCTTC.

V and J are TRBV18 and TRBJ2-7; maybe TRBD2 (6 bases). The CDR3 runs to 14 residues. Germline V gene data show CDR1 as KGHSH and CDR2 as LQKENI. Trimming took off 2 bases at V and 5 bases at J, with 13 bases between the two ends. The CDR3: CASSPVREVHEQYF. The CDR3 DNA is TGTGCCAGCTCACCAGTGAGGGAGGTTCACGAGCAGTACTTC.

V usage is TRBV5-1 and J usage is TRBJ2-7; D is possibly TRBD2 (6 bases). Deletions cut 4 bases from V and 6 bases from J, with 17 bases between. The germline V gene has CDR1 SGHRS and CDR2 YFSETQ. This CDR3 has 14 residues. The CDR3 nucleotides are TGCGCCAGCAGCCTCTCACCGGGGGACGGCGAGCAGTACGTC. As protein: CASSLSPGDGEQYV.

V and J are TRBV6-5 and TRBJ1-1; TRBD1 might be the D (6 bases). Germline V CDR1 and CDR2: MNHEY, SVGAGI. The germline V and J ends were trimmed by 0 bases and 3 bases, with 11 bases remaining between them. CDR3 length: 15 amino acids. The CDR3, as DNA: TGTGCCAGCAGTTACTCGGGGGCCCCCCACACTGAAGCTTTCTTT. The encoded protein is CASSYSGAPHTEAFF.

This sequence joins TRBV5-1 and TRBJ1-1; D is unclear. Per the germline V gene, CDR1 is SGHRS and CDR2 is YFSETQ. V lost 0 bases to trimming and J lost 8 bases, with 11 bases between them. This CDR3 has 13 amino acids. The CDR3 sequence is CASSLELAVEAFF. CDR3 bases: TGCGCCAGCAGCTTGGAATTGGCCGTAGAAGCTTTCTTT.

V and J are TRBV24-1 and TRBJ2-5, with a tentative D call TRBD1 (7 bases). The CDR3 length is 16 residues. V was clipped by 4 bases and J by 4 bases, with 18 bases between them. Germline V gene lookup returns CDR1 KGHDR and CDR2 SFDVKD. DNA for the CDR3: TGTGCCACCAGTGACCCCAGGGGGGAGAGGGGAGAGACCCAGTACTTC. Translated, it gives CATSDPRGERGETQYF.

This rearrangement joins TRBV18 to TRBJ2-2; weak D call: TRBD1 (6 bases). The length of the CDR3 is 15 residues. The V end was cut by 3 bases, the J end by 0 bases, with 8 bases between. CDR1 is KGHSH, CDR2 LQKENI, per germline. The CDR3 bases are TGTGCCAGCTCACCCGGGACACCGAACACCGGGGAGCTGTTTTTT. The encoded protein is CASSPGTPNTGELFF.

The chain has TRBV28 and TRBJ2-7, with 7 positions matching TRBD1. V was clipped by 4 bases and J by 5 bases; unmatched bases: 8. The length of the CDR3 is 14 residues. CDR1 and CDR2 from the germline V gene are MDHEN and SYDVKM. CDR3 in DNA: TGTGCCAGCAGTTACCGGAAACAGGGGAACGAGCAGTACTTC. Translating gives CASSYRKQGNEQYF.

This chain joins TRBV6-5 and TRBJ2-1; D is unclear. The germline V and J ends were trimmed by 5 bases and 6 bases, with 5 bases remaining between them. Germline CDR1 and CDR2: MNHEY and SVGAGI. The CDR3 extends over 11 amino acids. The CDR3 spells CASSQINEQFF. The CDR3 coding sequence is TGTGCCAGCAGTCAAATCAATGAGCAGTTCTTC.

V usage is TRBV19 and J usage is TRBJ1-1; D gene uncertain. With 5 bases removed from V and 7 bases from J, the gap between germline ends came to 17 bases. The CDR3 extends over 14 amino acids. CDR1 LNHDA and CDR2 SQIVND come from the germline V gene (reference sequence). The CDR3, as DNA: TGTGCCAGTAGTGAGGGTCAGGTTATTCATGAAGCTTTCTTT. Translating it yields CASSEGQVIHEAFF.

Here the CDR3 DNA reads TGTGCCAGCAGCCCGACTAGTTTCACCGGGGAGCTGTTTTTT. Translation gives CASSPTSFTGELFF. The chain employs TRBV7-3 and TRBJ2-2, with D perhaps matching TRBD2 (6 bases). The CDR3 totals 14 residues. Trimming shortened V by 5 bases and J by 4 bases, and 11 bases separated the two germline ends. Per germline, CDR1 SGHTA and CDR2 FQGTGA.

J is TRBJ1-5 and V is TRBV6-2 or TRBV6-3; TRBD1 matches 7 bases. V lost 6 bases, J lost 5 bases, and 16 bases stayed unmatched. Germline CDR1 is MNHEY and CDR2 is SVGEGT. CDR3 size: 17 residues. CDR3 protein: CASRPRPTGVGYQPQHF. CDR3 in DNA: TGTGCCAGCAGGCCTCGCCCCACAGGGGTTGGTTATCAGCCCCAGCATTTT.

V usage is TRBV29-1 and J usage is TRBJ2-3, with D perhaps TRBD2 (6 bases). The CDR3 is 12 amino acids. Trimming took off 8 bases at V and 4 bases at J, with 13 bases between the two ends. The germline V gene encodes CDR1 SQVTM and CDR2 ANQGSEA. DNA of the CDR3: TGCAGCCACCTGGGGGGTCCAGATACGCAGTATTTT. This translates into CSHLGGPDTQYF.

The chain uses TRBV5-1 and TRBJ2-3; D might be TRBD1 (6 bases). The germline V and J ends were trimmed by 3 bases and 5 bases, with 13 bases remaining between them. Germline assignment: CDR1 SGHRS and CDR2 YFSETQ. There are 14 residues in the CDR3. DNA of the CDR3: TGCGCCAGCAGCTCCCAGGGGTGGAGAGATACGCAGTATTTT. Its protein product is CASSSQGWRDTQYF.

CDR3: CASGPWTRGEAFF. CDR3 bases: TGTGCTAGTGGTCCTTGGACACGAGGTGAAGCTTTCTTT. V and J are TRBV12-5 and TRBJ1-1, with D possibly matching TRBD1 (5 bases). Trimming pared 5 bases from V and 7 bases from J, leaving 14 bases between. Germline CDR1 and CDR2: LGHNT and FRNRAP. The CDR3 loop spans 13 amino acids.

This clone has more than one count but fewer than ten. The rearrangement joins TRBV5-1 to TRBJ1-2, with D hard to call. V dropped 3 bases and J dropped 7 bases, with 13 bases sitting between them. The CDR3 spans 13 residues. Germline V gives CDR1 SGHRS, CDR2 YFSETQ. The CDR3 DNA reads TGCGCCAGCAGCTACCGGGAGCACTCTGGCTACACCTTC. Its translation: CASSYREHSGYTF.

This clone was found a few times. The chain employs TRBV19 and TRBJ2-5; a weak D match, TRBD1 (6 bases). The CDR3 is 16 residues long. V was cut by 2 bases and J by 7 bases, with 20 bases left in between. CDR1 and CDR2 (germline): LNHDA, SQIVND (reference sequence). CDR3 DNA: TGTGCCAGTAGTATAAGGGGGAGTGGCCCCTCGGGGACCCAGTACTTC. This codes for CASSIRGSGPSGTQYF.

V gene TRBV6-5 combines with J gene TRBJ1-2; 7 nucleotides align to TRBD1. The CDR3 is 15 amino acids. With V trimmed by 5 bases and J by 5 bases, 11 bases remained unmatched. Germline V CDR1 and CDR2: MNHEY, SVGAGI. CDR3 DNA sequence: TGTGCCAGCAGTATCGCAAAGACAGGGTTTTATGGCTACACCTTC. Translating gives CASSIAKTGFYGYTF.

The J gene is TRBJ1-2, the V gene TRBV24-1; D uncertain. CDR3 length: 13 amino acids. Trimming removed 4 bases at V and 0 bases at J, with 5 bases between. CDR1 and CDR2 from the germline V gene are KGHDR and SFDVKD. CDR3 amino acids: CATSDQANYGYTF. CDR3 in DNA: TGTGCCACCAGTGACCAGGCTAACTATGGCTACACCTTC.

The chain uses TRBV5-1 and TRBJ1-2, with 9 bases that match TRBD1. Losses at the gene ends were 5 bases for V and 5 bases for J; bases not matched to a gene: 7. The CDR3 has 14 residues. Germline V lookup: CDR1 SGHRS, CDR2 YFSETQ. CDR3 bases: TGCGCCAGCAGTAGCCGGGACAGGGCTTATGGCTACACCTTC. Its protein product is CASSSRDRAYGYTF.

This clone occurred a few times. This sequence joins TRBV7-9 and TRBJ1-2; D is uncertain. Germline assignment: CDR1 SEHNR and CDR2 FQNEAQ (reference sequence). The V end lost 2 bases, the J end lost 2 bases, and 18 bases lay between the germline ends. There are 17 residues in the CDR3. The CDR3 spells CASSLFPAGDLNYGYTF. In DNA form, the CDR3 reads TGTGCCAGCAGCTTATTTCCCGCGGGTGATTTAAACTATGGCTACACCTTC.

CDR3 amino acids: CASSLQGVDEAFF. The CDR3 DNA follows: TGCGCCAGCAGCTTACAGGGTGTGGATGAAGCTTTCTTT. J is TRBJ1-1 and V is TRBV5-1; D might be TRBD1 (6 bases). The CDR3 contains 13 residues. V was clipped by 2 bases and J by 7 bases, with 12 bases between them. CDR1 is SGHRS, CDR2 YFSETQ, per germline.